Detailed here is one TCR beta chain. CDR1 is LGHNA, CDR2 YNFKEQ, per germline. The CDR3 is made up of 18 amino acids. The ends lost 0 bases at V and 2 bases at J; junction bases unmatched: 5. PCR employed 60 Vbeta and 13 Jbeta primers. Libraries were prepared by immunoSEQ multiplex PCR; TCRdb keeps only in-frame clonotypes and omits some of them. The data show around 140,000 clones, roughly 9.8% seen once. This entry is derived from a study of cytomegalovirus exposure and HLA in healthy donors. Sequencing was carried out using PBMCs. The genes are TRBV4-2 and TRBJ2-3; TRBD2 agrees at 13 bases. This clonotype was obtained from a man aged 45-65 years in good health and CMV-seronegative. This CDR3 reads CASSQEVGLAGVTDTQYF. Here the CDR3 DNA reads TGTGCCAGCAGCCAAGAGGTTGGACTAGCGGGAGTCACAGATACGCAGTATTTT.